This T cell receptor (beta chain) was obtained from a study of shared clonotypes between healthy human individuals. Study-wide background: Each donor contributed plates that comprised three CD4 naive, three CD4 memory, two CD8 naive and one CD8 memory.

Both subsets, CD45RA+ naive and CD45RA-negative memory, were split from the CD4+ cells. CDR3 length equals 15 residues. The germline CDR1 and CDR2 sequences are MDHEN and SYDVKM. Trimming pared 2 bases from V and 1 base from J, leaving 8 bases between. Genomic DNA (from each subset) was split evenly across several immunoSEQ plates. Produced via immunoSEQ multiplex PCR; TCRdb's table is partial and in-frame only. The sample carries roughly 500,000 clones, less than 96% recorded once. The receptor comes from a woman aged 25 to 45 in good health. The sequencing input was naive CD4+ T cells sorted from blood. Sample subset: CD45RA+ positively selected. V gene TRBV28 combines with J gene TRBJ1-4; a possible D gene is TRBD1 (5 bases). CDR3 DNA: TGTGCCAGCAGTTTAGGGACGGAAACTAATGAAAAACTGTTTTTT. It encodes CASSLGTETNEKLFF. Looking up the rest from reference TRBV28 and TRBJ1-4 gives the full variable domain: DVKVTQSSRYLVKRTGEKVFLECVQDMDHENMFWYRQDPGLGLRLIYFSYDVKMKEKGDIPEGYSVSREKKERFSLILESASTNQTSMYLCASSLGTETNEKLFFGSGTQLSVL.